The 30 T cell receptor beta chains below were found in one sample sequenced in a study of T-cell reconstitution after alpha-beta-depleted transplantation in children. Researchers prepared the TCRbeta library using unique molecular identifiers, the study reports. TCRdb passed the PCR reads through MiXCR, listing each CDR3 protein once. The data hold 600,000 to 700,000 distinct CDR3 sequences, with about 12% observed a single time. Sample: PBMCs, taken before TCRalphabeta/CD19-depleted stem cell transplant. The receptors derive from a girl between 2 and 10 years old with congenital amegakaryocytic thrombocytopenia, due to receive a stem cell transplant.

This clonotype turned up a few times. This rearrangement joins TRBV27 to TRBJ2-5; D not resolved. Germline V gene sequence: CDR1 MNHEY, CDR2 SMNVEV (reference sequence). CDR3 length: 15 residues. V lost 2 bases and J 0 bases, leaving 10 bases between the germline ends. CDR3 DNA: TGTGCCAGCAGTTTAAGGATGGCGTACCAAGAGACCCAGTACTTC. Protein: CASSLRMAYQETQYF.

This clonotype came up many times. The chain joins TRBV7-7 to TRBJ2-7, with D possibly matching TRBD2 (5 bases). The CDR3 runs to 14 residues. CDR1 and CDR2 (germline): SSHAT, FNYEAQ (reference sequence). Trimming removed 2 bases from V and 1 base from J, with 9 bases in between. In DNA form, the CDR3 reads TGTGCCAGCAGCTTAAGAGAGGGTTCCTACGAGCAGTACTTC. This encodes CASSLREGSYEQYF. The full variable domain, its missing parts supplied by reference TRBV7-7 and TRBJ2-7, is GAGVSQSPRYKVTKRGQDVTLRCDPISSHATLYWYQQALGQGPEFLTYFNYEAQPDKSGLPSDRFSAERPEGSISTLTIQRTEQRDSAMYRCASSLREGSYEQYFGPGTRLTVT.

This chain uses TRBV12-5 with TRBJ2-1; 7 bases align to TRBD1. CDR1 is LGHNT and CDR2 is FRNRAP in the germline V gene. The CDR3 extends over 16 amino acids. V lost 6 bases and J lost 0; bases outside the gene matches: 8. Here the CDR3 reads CASGAQTGNSYNEQFF. In DNA form, the CDR3 reads TGTGCTAGTGGGGCTCAGACAGGGAACTCCTACAATGAGCAGTTCTTC.

This clonotype showed up many times. The chain uses TRBV7-9 and TRBJ2-3; the D is unclear. Trimming removed 7 bases from V and 0 bases from J, with 11 bases in between. The CDR3 loop spans 14 amino acids. In germline, CDR1 is SEHNR, CDR2 FQNEAQ (reference sequence). CDR3 DNA: TGTGCCAGCATCCCAACTGCGAGCACAGATACGCAGTATTTT. Its translation is CASIPTASTDTQYF.

This chain joins TRBV20-1 and TRBJ2-7; D possibly corresponds to TRBD2 (5 bases). There are 14 residues in the CDR3. Germline V gene lookup returns CDR1 DFQATT and CDR2 SNEGSKA (reference sequence). Trimming removed 3 bases at V and 3 bases at J, with 15 bases between. CDR3 amino acids: CSARDSSWGYEQYF. CDR3 in DNA: TGCAGTGCTAGGGACTCGTCTTGGGGCTACGAGCAGTACTTC.

This clonotype was recorded at least ten times. The J gene is TRBJ2-2, the V gene TRBV4-1; the match to TRBD2 covers 8 bases. The CDR3 extends over 14 amino acids. V was clipped by 8 bases and J by 4 bases; unmatched bases: 6. Germline CDR1 reads MGHRA; CDR2 reads YSYEKL. For the CDR3, the DNA is TGCGCCAGCCGGACTAGCCTCGTCACCGGGGAGCTGTTTTTT. Translation gives CASRTSLVTGELFF.

In this sample, this clonotype turned up many times. The rearrangement links TRBV20-1 to TRBJ2-7; 8 bases are shared with TRBD2. CDR1 is DFQATT and CDR2 is SNEGSKA in the germline V gene (reference sequence). The V segment lost 6 bases and the J segment 3 bases; nucleotides outside the gene matches: 10. The CDR3 is 14 amino acids. CDR3 in amino acids: CSAHRGGSNYEQYF. The CDR3 DNA follows: TGCAGTGCCCACCGGGGGGGATCAAACTACGAGCAGTACTTC.

J is TRBJ2-3 and V is TRBV12-3 or TRBV12-4, with 8 bases that match TRBD1. The ends lost 5 bases at V and 5 bases at J; junction bases unmatched: 12. CDR3 size: 16 residues. As DNA, the CDR3 is TGTGCCAGCAGTGGGCGGGGACAGGTCTTCGTAGATACGCAGTATTTT. This sequence encodes CASSGRGQVFVDTQYF.

This chain joins TRBV12-3 or TRBV12-4 and TRBJ2-1; D may be TRBD2 (7 bases). The V gene lost 5 bases and the J gene lost 8 bases, with 16 bases spanning the gap. The CDR3 length is 14 residues. CDR3 protein: CASSPPGGAYEQFF. CDR3 DNA sequence: TGTGCCAGCAGTCCCCCTGGGGGGGCATATGAGCAGTTCTTC.

The CDR3 sequence is CASRSERNGGPEAFF. As DNA, the CDR3 is TGCGCCAGCCGCTCGGAACGAAACGGAGGTCCTGAAGCTTTCTTT. This rearrangement joins TRBV10-2 to TRBJ1-1; the D is unclear. Trimming left V 8 bases short and J 6 bases short, with 22 bases between. This CDR3 has 15 amino acids. Germline V gene lookup returns CDR1 WSHSY and CDR2 SAAADI.

This clonotype was seen at least ten times. The V gene is TRBV12-3 or TRBV12-4, the J gene TRBJ2-5; no definite D call. The V end lost 3 bases, the J end lost 4 bases, and 12 bases lay between the germline ends. The CDR3 loop spans 14 amino acids. This chain's CDR3 is CASSFEHWRETQYF. CDR3 DNA sequence: TGTGCCAGCAGTTTCGAGCATTGGAGAGAGACCCAGTACTTC.

This clonotype was seen ten or more times. The chain links TRBV12-3 or TRBV12-4 to TRBJ1-2, with D unclear. Trimming pared 7 bases from V and 6 bases from J, leaving 18 bases between. The CDR3 sequence is 14 residues long. Written as DNA, the CDR3 is TGTGCCAGCACTACCCGGGCGTACCGGGATGGCTACACCTTC. Translation gives CASTTRAYRDGYTF.

The chain couples TRBV6-5 to TRBJ2-7; no clear D gene. Deletions cut 0 bases from V and 4 bases from J, with 13 bases between. The CDR3 loop spans 15 amino acids. Looked up from germline, CDR1 is MNHEY and CDR2 is SVGAGI. CDR3 in DNA: TGTGCCAGCAGTTACTCTGCAACAGACTTATACGAGCAGTACTTC. Protein: CASSYSATDLYEQYF.

This clonotype occurred many times. The chain combines TRBV12-3 or TRBV12-4 with TRBJ1-2, with D possibly matching TRBD1 (6 bases). This CDR3 is 14 amino acids long. V lost 6 bases, J lost 4 bases, and 15 bases lay in between. The CDR3 bases are TGTGCCAGCAGGGACAACAGGGACCTCTATGGCTACACCTTC. Amino acid sequence: CASRDNRDLYGYTF.

This clonotype was seen only a few times. The rearrangement joins TRBV14 to TRBJ2-1; 10 bases match TRBD2. J lost 4 bases, V lost 4 bases, and 7 bases had no gene match. This CDR3 has 16 amino acids. Germline V lookup: CDR1 SGHDN, CDR2 FVKESK. CDR3 nucleotides: TGTGCCAGCAGCCCTATCCCTAGCGGGAGATACAATGAGCAGTTCTTC. Translating it yields CASSPIPSGRYNEQFF.

V usage is TRBV7-8 and J usage is TRBJ2-5; perhaps D is TRBD1 or TRBD2 (5 bases each). Trimming removed 5 bases at V and 5 bases at J, with 21 bases between. Germline V gives CDR1 SGHVS, CDR2 FQNEAQ. The CDR3 runs 16 residues. The CDR3 loop is CASSTIGVRGSETQYF. As DNA, the CDR3 is TGTGCCAGCAGCACAATAGGGGTCCGGGGATCGGAGACCCAGTACTTC.

This clonotype showed up just a few times. V and J are TRBV20-1 and TRBJ2-2, with 10 bases lining up with TRBD2. Germline CDR1 reads DFQATT; CDR2 reads SNEGSKA (reference sequence). The junction had 6 bases not matched to a gene; V was cut back by 3 bases and J by 8 bases. The CDR3 loop spans 14 amino acids. The chain's CDR3 is CSARPSGSRGELFF. Written as DNA, the CDR3 is TGCAGTGCTAGGCCTAGCGGGAGCCGGGGGGAGCTGTTTTTT.

This clonotype was counted ten times or more. The V and J genes are TRBV5-1 and TRBJ2-3; no clear D. CDR3 size: 15 residues. CDR1 SGHRS and CDR2 YFSETQ come from the germline V gene. Trimming removed 1 base at V and 2 bases at J, with 11 bases between. Here the CDR3 DNA reads TGCGCCAGCAGCTTGCGCTTGACATACACAGATACGCAGTATTTT. It yields the protein CASSLRLTYTDTQYF.

This clonotype appeared many times. This chain joins TRBV29-1 and TRBJ2-5; TRBD1 matches at 12 bases. After removal of 3 bases from V and 4 bases from J, the junction contained 3 bases not matched to a gene. Germline V gives CDR1 SQVTM, CDR2 ANQGSEA. This CDR3 region has 14 residues. The CDR3 is CSVDGTGGGETQYF. For the CDR3, the DNA is TGCAGCGTTGACGGGACAGGGGGCGGAGAGACCCAGTACTTC.

This clonotype appeared many times. This chain joins TRBV5-1 and TRBJ2-5, with D hard to call. The CDR3 has 14 residues. CDR1 is SGHRS and CDR2 is YFSETQ in the germline V gene. V lost 0 bases to trimming and J lost 2 bases, with 8 bases between them. The CDR3 bases are TGCGCCAGCAGCTTGGGACGGATTCAAGAGACCCAGTACTTC. Translated, it gives CASSLGRIQETQYF.

This clonotype appeared many times. The gene calls are TRBV20-1 and TRBJ1-5; 10 bases match TRBD1. The V gene end was trimmed by 6 bases and the J gene end by 0 bases; junction bases not matched to a gene: 14. The CDR3 loop spans 18 amino acids. Germline V lookup: CDR1 DFQATT, CDR2 SNEGSKA (reference sequence). CDR3 DNA sequence: TGCAGTGCCCATACCGGGACAGGGGTCCTATATAGCAATCAGCCCCAGCATTTT. Translated: CSAHTGTGVLYSNQPQHF.

This clonotype was counted ten times or more. The chain links TRBV12-3 or TRBV12-4 to TRBJ2-1; 7 bases are shared with TRBD2. Unmatched junction bases numbered 0, after V lost 0 bases and J lost 10 bases. This CDR3 is built from 12 residues. The CDR3 DNA is TGTGCCAGCAGTTTAGCGCGGGAGGAGCAGTTCTTC. Translation: CASSLAREEQFF.

This clonotype was picked up a small number of times. This rearrangement joins TRBV3-1 to TRBJ1-1; D not certain. The ends were cut back, 2 bases at V and 7 bases at J, with 8 bases in the middle. The CDR3 runs 12 residues. Germline CDR1 is LGHDT and CDR2 is YNNKEL (reference sequence). The CDR3: CASSQMSFEAFF. CDR3 nucleotides: TGTGCCAGCAGCCAAATGAGTTTTGAAGCTTTCTTT.

The sample holds many counts of this clonotype. The rearrangement joins TRBV7-2 to TRBJ1-2; no definite D call. Germline loops: CDR1 SGHTA, CDR2 FQGNSA. V gave up 4 bases and J gave up 9 bases, with 18 bases separating them. The CDR3 covers 14 residues. CDR3 DNA: TGTGCCAGCAGCTCAATCCTCCGGGCTGGTAGCTACACCTTC. Protein product: CASSSILRAGSYTF.

This clonotype was seen more than once but under ten times. The J gene is TRBJ1-1, the V gene TRBV12-3 or TRBV12-4, with 7 bases fitting TRBD1. The CDR3 contains 15 residues. Trimming at V came to 5 bases and at J to 2 bases, leaving 8 bases not matched to a gene. CDR3: CASSGTDKLNTEAFF. CDR3 nucleotides: TGTGCCAGCAGTGGGACAGACAAACTAAACACTGAAGCTTTCTTT.

CDR3 DNA: TGTGCCAGCAGTCCTTGGGGGGCGGATGAAAAACTGTTTTTT. This codes for CASSPWGADEKLFF. The J gene is TRBJ1-4, the V gene TRBV11-2; TRBD1 might be the D (6 bases). The V and J ends lost 6 bases and 6 bases respectively, with 14 bases between them. Germline assignment: CDR1 SGHAT and CDR2 FQNNGV. This CDR3 region has 14 residues.

This clonotype showed up many times. The genes are TRBV29-1 and TRBJ1-5; 7 positions match TRBD1. V dropped 6 bases and J dropped 7; count of bases not matched to a gene: 9. The CDR3 runs 13 residues. The V gene's germline CDR1 is SQVTM and CDR2 ANQGSEA. Here the CDR3 reads CSVMDRPGQPQHF. The CDR3 bases are TGCAGCGTCATGGACAGGCCGGGGCAGCCCCAGCATTTT.

This clonotype was counted ten times or more. The chain employs TRBV5-1 and TRBJ1-1, with D unresolved. This CDR3 contains 12 residues. Trimming stripped 0 bases from V and 5 bases from J, with 5 bases between. Germline V gene data show CDR1 as SGHRS and CDR2 as YFSETQ. Here the CDR3 DNA reads TGCGCCAGCAGCTTGGTGGGGACTGAAGCTTTCTTT. Translated: CASSLVGTEAFF.

The chain carries TRBV20-1 and TRBJ2-1, with a weak D call TRBD1 (6 bases). The germline V gene encodes CDR1 DFQATT and CDR2 SNEGSKA (reference sequence). CDR3 length equals 14 residues. Trimming pared 4 bases from V and 0 bases from J, leaving 10 bases between. The CDR3 DNA reads TGCAGTGCTATAACAGGGACCTCCTACAATGAGCAGTTCTTC. This translates into CSAITGTSYNEQFF.

The chain carries TRBV3-1 and TRBJ1-2, with D possibly TRBD1 on 5 matching bases. Trimming cost V 6 bases and J 6 bases, with 14 bases left between them. CDR3 length equals 13 residues. Germline V gives CDR1 LGHDT, CDR2 YNNKEL (reference sequence). The CDR3 loop reads CASRPLTADGYTF. For the CDR3, the DNA is TGTGCCAGCAGACCACTGACAGCAGATGGCTACACCTTC.